The 13 T cell receptor beta chains given below trace back to one sample, sequenced in a study of vaccination and CD4 T cells after COVID-19. At the Johns Hopkins FTIC core, DNA taken from cultured CD4+ T cells was sequenced by way of the Oncomine TCR Beta short-read assay. Using its own MiXCR run on the PCR reads, TCRdb lists one record per CDR3 protein. The data hold 17,000 or so distinct CDR3 sequences, with less than 50% observed a single time. These receptors have no identified antigens. Treatment specified: roughly ten-day PBMC culture with coronavirus spike peptide pools or control peptides (ViraFEST assay). The sequencing here drew on CD4+ T cells from blood, cultured in vitro, taken before SARS-CoV-2 vaccination. The origin of the receptors is a human donor who had recovered from COVID-19.

This clonotype was found a few times. The chain joins TRBV20-1 to TRBJ1-2, with D possibly being TRBD1 (5 bases). This CDR3 has 13 amino acids. V was pared by 6 bases and J by 1 base, with 12 bases between. The germline V gene encodes CDR1 DFQATT and CDR2 SNEGSKA (reference sequence). The CDR3 loop reads CSASSGNNYGYTF. CDR3 sequence (DNA): TGCAGTGCGTCTTCAGGGAATAACTATGGCTACACCTTC.

CDR3 coding DNA: TGCAGTGCCCTGATACAGACCGATAATGAAAAACTGTTTTTT. Amino acids: CSALIQTDNEKLFF. The chain carries TRBV20-1 and TRBJ1-4; the D is unclear. Trimming removed 6 bases at V and 4 bases at J, with 15 bases between. The CDR3 runs to 14 residues. Germline V gene lookup returns CDR1 DFQATT and CDR2 SNEGSKA (reference sequence).

V and J are TRBV6-5 and TRBJ2-2; possibly TRBD2 for D (5 bases). The V end was cut by 2 bases, the J end by 5 bases, with 15 bases between. This CDR3 spans 16 amino acids. CDR1 MNHEY and CDR2 SVGAGI come from the germline V gene. The CDR3 bases are TGTGCCAGCAGTTACAGGTGGACTCTCGATACCGGGGAGCTGTTTTTT. It yields the protein CASSYRWTLDTGELFF.

The chain couples TRBV7-9 to TRBJ2-7; TRBD1 might be the D (6 bases). The length of the CDR3 is 16 residues. Trimming stripped 1 base from V and 3 bases from J, with 16 bases between. The germline gives CDR1 SEHNR, CDR2 FQNEAQ (reference sequence). CDR3: CASSLGLQGRGYEQYF. The CDR3 DNA reads as TGTGCCAGCAGCTTAGGCCTGCAGGGGCGAGGCTACGAGCAGTACTTC.

About this clonotype: One end of the junction does not line up with germline, which may come from a read error. The CDR3 DNA reads as TGTGCCAGCAGTAGGCGGGACAGGGGGGCCTATGGCTACACTTTC. Translated: CASSRRDRGAYGYTF. The V gene is TRBV28, the J gene TRBJ1-2; 11 nucleotides line up with TRBD1. Germline V gene data show CDR1 as MDHEN and CDR2 as SYDVKM. CDR3 length equals 15 residues.

The chain couples TRBV6-1 to TRBJ1-3, with D perhaps TRBD1 (5 bases). This CDR3 contains 16 residues. Germline CDR1 and CDR2: MNHNS and SASEGT. Trimming took off 7 bases at V and 0 bases at J, with 16 bases between the two ends. The CDR3 is CASIRNDRLSGNTIYF. The CDR3 DNA is TGTGCCAGCATCCGGAACGACAGACTCTCTGGAAACACCATATATTTT.

The CDR3 bases are TGTGCCAGCAGCTTAGGGGAGAAGGGATATCAGCCCCAGCATTTT. Encoded protein: CASSLGEKGYQPQHF. The genes are TRBV7-2 and TRBJ1-5; no reliable D call. The CDR3 consists of 15 residues. V lost 1 base and J lost 5, with 12 bases in between. Germline V gene lookup returns CDR1 SGHTA and CDR2 FQGNSA.

The genes are TRBV10-3 and TRBJ2-3; 7 nucleotides match TRBD1. The ends lost 4 bases at V and 2 bases at J; junction bases unmatched: 9. Germline lookup yields CDR1 ENHRY and CDR2 SYGVKD. The CDR3 spans 16 residues. This CDR3 reads CAISGTGVPPTDTQYF. As DNA, the CDR3 is TGTGCCATCAGTGGTACAGGGGTTCCTCCCACAGATACGCAGTATTTT.

This clonotype was counted a few times. The rearrangement links TRBV6-1 to TRBJ1-2, with D unresolved. This CDR3 comprises 11 residues. From germline, CDR1 is MNHNS and CDR2 SASEGT. The V end lost 6 bases, the J end lost 4 bases, and 6 bases lay between the germline ends. Here the CDR3 reads CASSRGYGYTF. The CDR3 bases are TGTGCCAGCAGCCGGGGCTATGGCTACACCTTC.

The chain links TRBV28 to TRBJ2-6; D remains unclear. Looked up from germline, CDR1 is MDHEN and CDR2 is SYDVKM. CDR3 length equals 17 residues. With 1 base removed from V and 0 bases from J, the gap between germline ends came to 10 bases. The CDR3 is CASSLLRRNSGANVLTF. As DNA, the CDR3 is TGTGCCAGCAGTTTATTGAGACGGAACTCTGGGGCCAACGTCCTGACTTTC.

The gene calls are TRBV20-1 and TRBJ2-7, with a possible D match to TRBD2 (6 bases). This CDR3 has 15 residues. Trimming pared 0 bases from V and 3 bases from J, leaving 15 bases between. The germline V gene has CDR1 DFQATT and CDR2 SNEGSKA (reference sequence). Here the CDR3 reads CSARDYSGSGYEQYF. CDR3 coding DNA: TGCAGTGCTAGAGATTATTCGGGTAGCGGCTACGAGCAGTACTTC.

This chain connects TRBV20-1 to TRBJ2-7; 10 bases line up with TRBD2. There are 16 residues in the CDR3. Germline V gives CDR1 DFQATT, CDR2 SNEGSKA (reference sequence). The V segment lost 1 base and the J segment 0 bases; nucleotides outside the gene matches: 6. CDR3 residues: CSARVVAGGLSYEQYF. In DNA form, the CDR3 reads TGCAGTGCTAGAGTCGTAGCGGGAGGCCTCTCCTACGAGCAGTACTTC.

This chain links TRBV29-1 with TRBJ2-7; 7 bases match TRBD1. Germline loops: CDR1 SQVTM, CDR2 ANQGSEA. Trimming cost V 7 bases and J 7 bases; bases outside gene matches: 13. The CDR3 contains 13 residues. The CDR3 coding sequence is TGCAGCGCCGGGGCTACAGGGGCCGGGGAGCAGTACTTC. Its protein product is CSAGATGAGEQYF.